The sequence of this T cell receptor (beta chain) was determined in a study of T cell changes during pregnancy in multiple sclerosis (dated by TCRdb to the late 2010s). Some background on the complete study: The study looked at changes in the T cell repertoire across pregnancy in women with multiple sclerosis.

A word on this clone: Its binding antigen is unknown. No base qualities exist here, and no much larger clone lies one base off it.

Libraries came from the immunoSEQ multiplex PCR assay. TCRdb mirrors the immuneACCESS table, restricted to in-frame sequences. Some clones are absent from its copies; in checked studies, under half trace to an unresolved V gene, and the reason for the others is unknown. The sample profile shows about 66,000 clones; roughly 90% of them were found once. The ten most abundant clones make up roughly 5% of the sample. Its CDR3 holds 14 amino acids, cysteine through phenylalanine. Only the CDR3 portion is preserved as DNA: 42 bases, with reading frame beginning at the first base. The V end gives up 4 bases and the J end 1 base, leaving 2 bases in the junction not matched to a gene. Reading the germline V gene gives CDR1 MDHEN and CDR2 SYDVKM.

The sequence links TRBV28 to TRBJ2-3, with TRBD2 identical over 7 junction bases. Source: CD8+ T cells from peripheral blood mononuclear cells, taken before pregnancy. This TCR was recovered from a female donor with multiple sclerosis, enrolled in a pregnancy study. The CDR3 region: CASSSRGGTDTQYF. The sequence in DNA is TGTGCCAGCAGTTCCCGGGGGGGCACAGATACGCAGTATTTT.